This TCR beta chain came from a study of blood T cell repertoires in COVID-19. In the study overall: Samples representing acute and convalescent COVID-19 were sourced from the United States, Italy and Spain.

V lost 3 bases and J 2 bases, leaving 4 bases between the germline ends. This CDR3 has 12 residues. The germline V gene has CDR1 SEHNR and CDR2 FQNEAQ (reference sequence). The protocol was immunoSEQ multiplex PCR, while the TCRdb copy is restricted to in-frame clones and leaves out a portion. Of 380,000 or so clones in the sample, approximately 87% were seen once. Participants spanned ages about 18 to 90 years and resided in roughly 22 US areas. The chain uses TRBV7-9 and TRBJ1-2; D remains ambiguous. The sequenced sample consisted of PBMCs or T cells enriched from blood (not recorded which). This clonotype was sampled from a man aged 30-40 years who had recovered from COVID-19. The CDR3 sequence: CASSLTNYGYTF. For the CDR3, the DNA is TGTGCCAGCAGCTTGACAAACTATGGCTACACCTTC.